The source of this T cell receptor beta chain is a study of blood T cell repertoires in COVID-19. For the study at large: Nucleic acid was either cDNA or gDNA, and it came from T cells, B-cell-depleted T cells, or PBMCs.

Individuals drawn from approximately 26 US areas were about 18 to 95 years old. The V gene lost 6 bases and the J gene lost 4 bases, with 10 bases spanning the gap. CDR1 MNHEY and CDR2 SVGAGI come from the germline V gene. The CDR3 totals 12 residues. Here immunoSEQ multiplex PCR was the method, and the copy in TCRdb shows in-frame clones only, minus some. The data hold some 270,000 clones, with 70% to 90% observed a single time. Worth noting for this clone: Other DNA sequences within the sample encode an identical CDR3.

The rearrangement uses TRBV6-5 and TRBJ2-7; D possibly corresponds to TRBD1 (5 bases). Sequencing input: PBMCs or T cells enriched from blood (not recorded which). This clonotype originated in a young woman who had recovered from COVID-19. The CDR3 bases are TGTGCCAGCAGCTCCTCAGGGTACGAGCAGTACTTC. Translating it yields CASSSSGYEQYF.